These 32 T cell receptor beta chains share one sample of origin, sequenced in a study of T cells in Graves' hyperthyroidism and ophthalmopathy. TCR beta CDR3 regions were amplified from RNA transcripts. A set of HTBI primers served as the primers for a first-round RT-PCR of the TCR CDR3. MiXCR, run by TCRdb on the multiplex PCR reads, gives a single entry per CDR3 protein. The data hold fewer than 850,000 distinct CDR3 sequences, with around a sixth observed a single time. Sequenced sample: blood. The receptors shown here come from a man aged 50-60 years with Graves' hyperthyroidism.

This clonotype came up many times. The chain links TRBV2 to TRBJ2-2, with D unclear. CDR3 length: 15 residues. From germline, CDR1 is SNHLY and CDR2 FYNNEI. Trimming shortened V by 3 bases and J by 0 bases, and 8 bases separated the two germline ends. The CDR3 DNA reads TGTGCCAGCAGTGAGAGACGGTCGAACACCGGGGAGCTGTTTTTT. It codes for CASSERRSNTGELFF.

Ten or more counts support this clonotype. The chain uses TRBV6-2 or TRBV6-3 and TRBJ2-1; TRBD1 aligns across 7 bases. Germline V gene data show CDR1 as MNHEY and CDR2 as SVGEGT. V gave up 6 bases and J gave up 4 bases; unmatched junction bases: 9. The CDR3 spans 15 residues. The DNA of the CDR3 is TGTGCCAGCAGGGTGATAGGACAGGCATACAATGAGCAGTTCTTC. This codes for CASRVIGQAYNEQFF.

This clonotype was found many times. The genes are TRBV12-3 or TRBV12-4 and TRBJ2-5, with D perhaps being TRBD1 or TRBD2 (5 bases each). This CDR3 has 17 residues. V gave up 4 bases and J gave up 5 bases, with 23 bases separating them. The DNA of the CDR3 is TGTGCCAGCAGTTGGGGCCGGGGACCAATTTCGGAGGAGACCCAGTACTTC. Amino acids: CASSWGRGPISEETQYF.

The V gene is TRBV25-1, the J gene TRBJ2-2; weak D call: TRBD2 (6 bases). The germline V gene encodes CDR1 MGHDK and CDR2 SYGVNS. The CDR3 runs 16 residues. V lost 6 bases, J lost 4 bases, and 18 bases lay in between. CDR3 nucleotide sequence: TGTGCCAGCAGAACCCACGGGAGCGGAGTCACCGGGGAGCTGTTTTTT. Protein product: CASRTHGSGVTGELFF. The entire variable domain, with the rest obtained from reference TRBV25-1 and TRBJ2-2, is as follows: EADIYQTPRYLVIGTGKKITLECSQTMGHDKMYWYQQDPGMELHLIHYSYGVNSTEKGDLSSESTVSRIRTEHFPLTLESARPSHTSQYLCASRTHGSGVTGELFFGEGSRLTVL.

This clonotype was recorded a few times. The V gene is TRBV28, the J gene TRBJ1-2; 9 bases line up with TRBD1. The V segment lost 2 bases and the J segment 5 bases; nucleotides outside the gene matches: 3. The CDR3 consists of 14 residues. Germline V gene sequence: CDR1 MDHEN, CDR2 SYDVKM. The CDR3 DNA sequence: TGTGCCAGCAGTTTACTAGGGACAGGGTATGGCTACACCTTC. Translating it yields CASSLLGTGYGYTF.

This clonotype appeared many times. The J gene is TRBJ2-3, the V gene TRBV9, with TRBD1 as a possible D gene (6 bases). The V end lost 5 bases, the J end lost 3 bases, and 13 bases lay between the germline ends. Germline V gives CDR1 SGDLS, CDR2 YYNGEE. The CDR3 is 14 amino acids. CDR3 sequence reads: CASSVGQGTDTQYF. DNA of the CDR3: TGTGCCAGCAGTGTCGGTCAGGGGACAGATACGCAGTATTTT.

The V and J genes are TRBV6-2 or TRBV6-3 and TRBJ2-2, with unresolved D. Germline V CDR1 and CDR2: MNHEY, SVGEGT. The CDR3 loop spans 13 amino acids. V lost 2 bases and J lost 2, with 3 bases in between. The CDR3 DNA follows: TGTGCCAGCAGTTACATAAACACCGGGGAGCTGTTTTTT. Its translation: CASSYINTGELFF.

The chain is built from TRBV12-3 or TRBV12-4 and TRBJ2-7, with 9 bases that match TRBD2. The V gene end was trimmed by 4 bases and the J gene end by 2 bases; junction bases not matched to a gene: 6. CDR3 length: 15 amino acids. In DNA, the CDR3 is TGTGCCAGCAGTTACCCCAGCGGGGGGCCCTACGAGCAGTACTTC. It translates to CASSYPSGGPYEQYF.

In this sample, this clonotype turned up once. The CDR3 sequence is CASSYVQSGNTIYF. CDR3 sequence (DNA): TGTGCCAGCAGTTACGTCCAGTCCGGAAACACCATATATTTT. The chain combines TRBV6-2 or TRBV6-3 with TRBJ1-3, with D unresolved. The germline CDR1 and CDR2 sequences are MNHEY and SVGEGT. V lost 2 bases and J 4 bases, leaving 9 bases between the germline ends. CDR3 length equals 14 residues.

The table lists this clonotype with many counts. V usage is TRBV27 and J usage is TRBJ1-1, with a tentative D call TRBD1 (6 bases). V lost 2 bases and J 4 bases, leaving 11 bases between the germline ends. Germline V gene sequence: CDR1 MNHEY, CDR2 SMNVEV (reference sequence). This CDR3 is built from 14 residues. The DNA of the CDR3 is TGTGCCAGCAGTTTAGAGACAGGTGGCACTGAAGCTTTCTTT. Its translation: CASSLETGGTEAFF.

This clonotype was seen at least ten times. The chain has TRBV12-3 or TRBV12-4 and TRBJ2-1, with 11 bases identical to TRBD1. The CDR3 spans 15 residues. The V and J ends lost 3 bases and 4 bases, in that order; junction bases with no gene match: 2. CDR3 bases: TGTGCCAGCAGTTTGGACAGGGGGCGGTACAATGAGCAGTTCTTC. Its translation: CASSLDRGRYNEQFF.

This clonotype appeared many times. V gene TRBV30 combines with J gene TRBJ2-7, with D tentatively TRBD2 (6 bases). The CDR3 extends over 12 amino acids. The V gene lost 2 bases and the J gene lost 3 bases, with 8 bases spanning the gap. CDR1 and CDR2 from the germline V gene are GTSNPN and SVGIG (reference sequence). The CDR3 nucleotides read TGTGCCTGGAGTAGAGCGGGCTACGAGCAGTACTTC. Translating gives CAWSRAGYEQYF.

This clonotype was observed at least ten times. V and J are TRBV11-3 and TRBJ2-2; 10 bases are shared with TRBD2. Germline loops: CDR1 SGHNT, CDR2 YENEEA. The CDR3 sequence is 16 residues long. V lost 2 bases and J lost 7; bases outside the gene matches: 7. CDR3 in amino acids: CASSLSIAGGVGELFF. CDR3 sequence (DNA): TGTGCCAGCAGCTTAAGTATAGCGGGAGGCGTCGGGGAGCTGTTTTTT.

This clonotype was seen a few times. CDR3 residues: CAISVTAGVTNEQFF. CDR3 nucleotide sequence: TGTGCCATCAGTGTGACGGCGGGAGTAACGAATGAGCAGTTCTTC. The chain uses TRBV10-3 and TRBJ2-1; 7 nucleotides line up with TRBD2. With V trimmed by 4 bases and J by 7 bases, 10 bases remained unmatched. Looked up from germline, CDR1 is ENHRY and CDR2 is SYGVKD. The CDR3 covers 15 residues.

This clonotype was seen many times. This rearrangement joins TRBV7-2 to TRBJ2-1, with TRBD2 identical over 9 bases. In germline, CDR1 is SGHTA, CDR2 FQGNSA. The junction had 5 bases not matched to a gene; V was cut back by 8 bases and J by 3 bases. The CDR3 spans 14 residues. CDR3: CASGRTSDYNEQFF. CDR3 bases: TGTGCCAGCGGACGGACTAGCGACTACAATGAGCAGTTCTTC.

At least ten counts were recorded for this clonotype. V and J are TRBV10-3 and TRBJ2-5, with 11 bases identical to TRBD2. This CDR3 contains 16 residues. Germline V lookup: CDR1 ENHRY, CDR2 SYGVKD. The junction had 9 bases not matched to a gene; V was cut back by 4 bases and J by 5 bases. In DNA form, the CDR3 reads TGTGCCATCAGTGCAACTAGCGGGAGATATCAGGAGACCCAGTACTTC. Translated: CAISATSGRYQETQYF.

V and J are TRBV27 and TRBJ1-1; D remains unclear. The CDR3 extends over 14 amino acids. V was trimmed by 6 bases and J by 4 bases, leaving 15 bases between them. The germline V gene has CDR1 MNHEY and CDR2 SMNVEV (reference sequence). The CDR3 region has the DNA TGTGCCAGCAGGGACGGTCTATTCGGCACTGAAGCTTTCTTT. Amino acids: CASRDGLFGTEAFF.

Concerning this clonotype itself: Compared with germline, one end of the junction differs, possibly owing to a read error. V usage is TRBV7-9 and J usage is TRBJ2-7; a possible D gene is TRBD1 (6 bases). The CDR3 is 14 amino acids. Germline V lookup: CDR1 SEHNR, CDR2 FQNEAQ (reference sequence). In DNA form, the CDR3 reads TGTGCCAGCAGCTTAACAGGGATAATCTACGAGCAATACTTC. Amino acid sequence: CASSLTGIIYEQYF. The variable domain in full, with the rest retrieved from reference TRBV7-9 and TRBJ2-7, is DTGVSQNPRHKITKRGQNVTFRCDPISEHNRLYWYRQTLGQGPEFLTYFQNEAQLEKSRLLSDRFSAERPKGSFSTLEIQRTEQGDSAMYLCASSLTGIIYEQYFGPGTRLTVT.

V usage is TRBV29-1 and J usage is TRBJ2-3; 12 bases are a match to TRBD2. Germline loops: CDR1 SQVTM, CDR2 ANQGSEA. The CDR3 spans 17 residues. After removal of 3 bases from V and 11 bases from J, the junction contained 18 bases not matched to a gene. Here the CDR3 DNA reads TGCAGCGTTGACTCTCAAAGACTAGCGGGAGAGTTCGGTATGCAGTATTTT. The encoded protein is CSVDSQRLAGEFGMQYF.

This clonotype was observed at least ten times. The chain carries TRBV28 and TRBJ1-1, with D uncertain. V gave up 3 bases and J gave up 4 bases, with 9 bases separating them. CDR3 length: 13 residues. CDR1 is MDHEN and CDR2 is SYDVKM in the germline V gene. As DNA, the CDR3 is TGTGCCAGCAGTTTTTGGGCGCGCACTGAAGCTTTCTTT. The encoded protein is CASSFWARTEAFF. Based on the CDR3 plus reference TRBV28 and TRBJ1-1, the full variable domain is DVKVTQSSRYLVKRTGEKVFLECVQDMDHENMFWYRQDPGLGLRLIYFSYDVKMKEKGDIPEGYSVSREKKERFSLILESASTNQTSMYLCASSFWARTEAFFGQGTRLTVV.

This clonotype was found many times. This chain joins TRBV2 and TRBJ2-2, with 10 bases identical to TRBD2. With 4 bases clipped from V and 2 bases from J, the junction kept 4 bases outside the gene matches. The CDR3 sequence is 16 residues long. CDR1 and CDR2 (germline): SNHLY, FYNNEI. This chain's CDR3 is CASSGSGRANTGELFF. DNA of the CDR3: TGTGCCAGCAGTGGGAGCGGGAGGGCCAACACCGGGGAGCTGTTTTTT.

Worth noting for this clonotype: A junction end diverges from the germline sequence, so it may reflect a read error. The J gene is TRBJ1-5, the V gene TRBV7-9, with 7 bases aligning to TRBD1. The V gene's germline CDR1 is SEHNR and CDR2 FQNEAQ (reference sequence). The CDR3 has 14 residues. The CDR3 DNA follows: TGTGCCAGCAGTACGACAGGGCGCAATCAGCTCCAGCATTTT. Translation: CASSTTGRNQLQHF.

The genes are TRBV15 and TRBJ2-7; D perhaps matches TRBD2 (6 bases). The germline CDR1 and CDR2 sequences are LNHNV and YYDKDF (reference sequence). The CDR3 extends over 12 amino acids. Trimming cost V 5 bases and J 6 bases, with 11 bases left between them. Here the CDR3 DNA reads TGTGCCACCAGCCACGCGGGGTTCGAGCAGTACTTC. Its protein product is CATSHAGFEQYF. The full variable domain, with the rest looked up from reference TRBV15 and TRBJ2-7, is DAMVIQNPRYQVTQFGKPVTLSCSQTLNHNVMYWYQQKSSQAPKLLFHYYDKDFNNEADTPDNFQSRRPNTSFCFLDIRSPGLGDTAMYLCATSHAGFEQYFGPGTRLTVT.

This clonotype was recorded a few times. The chain joins TRBV15 to TRBJ2-4; no clear D. Per the germline V gene, CDR1 is LNHNV and CDR2 is YYDKDF (reference sequence). The CDR3 runs to 15 residues. V was trimmed by 0 bases and J by 9 bases, leaving 15 bases between them. CDR3 in DNA: TGTGCCACCAGCAGAGATTCTGTCGATAGTGGCATTCAGTACTTC. Amino acid sequence: CATSRDSVDSGIQYF.

The chain carries TRBV4-1 and TRBJ1-1; TRBD1 might be the D (5 bases). This CDR3 spans 14 amino acids. Between the trimmed V and J ends, which lost 0 bases and 2 bases, there was a span of 7 bases. Per the germline V gene, CDR1 is MGHRA and CDR2 is YSYEKL. The CDR3 coding sequence is TGCGCCAGCAGCCAAGATCAGGGAAACACTGAAGCTTTCTTT. The encoded protein is CASSQDQGNTEAFF.

This clonotype was counted between two and nine times. The rearrangement joins TRBV10-3 to TRBJ2-7, with 8 bases lining up with TRBD1. Germline CDR1 is ENHRY and CDR2 is SYGVKD. V trimming: 5 bases; J trimming: 6 bases; junction bases outside the gene matches: 6. The CDR3 consists of 13 residues. The CDR3 is CAISPDRAGEQYF. CDR3 bases: TGTGCCATCAGTCCGGACAGGGCGGGCGAGCAGTACTTC.

The sample holds many counts of this clonotype. The chain carries TRBV7-2 and TRBJ2-7; TRBD2 agrees at 9 bases. This CDR3 has 15 amino acids. The V gene's germline CDR1 is SGHTA and CDR2 FQGNSA. V was clipped by 1 base and J by 2 bases; unmatched bases: 3. CDR3 sequence (DNA): TGTGCCAGCAGCTTAGGACTAGCGGACCCCTACGAGCAGTACTTC. As protein: CASSLGLADPYEQYF.

This clonotype was seen at least ten times. The chain carries TRBV28 and TRBJ2-1; 7 bases are shared with TRBD2. The CDR3 sequence is 17 residues long. V shed 7 bases and J 0 bases; nucleotides not matched to a gene: 12. Germline V gene sequence: CDR1 MDHEN, CDR2 SYDVKM. As DNA, the CDR3 is TGTGCCAGCACCACTCGCGGGACTACAAGCTCCTACAATGAGCAGTTCTTC. This codes for CASTTRGTTSSYNEQFF.

This clonotype was detected once. The chain links TRBV12-3 or TRBV12-4 to TRBJ1-1; D may be TRBD1 (6 bases). The CDR3 is made up of 15 amino acids. V lost 4 bases and J lost 0, with 12 bases in between. The CDR3 DNA sequence: TGTGCCAGCAGTTATTTGAGGGGGGTGAACACTGAAGCTTTCTTT. As protein: CASSYLRGVNTEAFF.

This clonotype was found many times. A read error is possible here, since a much larger clone lies one base away. The chain's CDR3 is CANSLALTLGGKLFF. CDR3 in DNA: TGTGCCAACAGCTTAGCCCTGACATTGGGAGGAAAACTGTTTTTT. This sequence joins TRBV11-2 and TRBJ1-4; D unclear. The CDR3 covers 15 residues. Germline V gene data show CDR1 as SGHAT and CDR2 as FQNNGV. Together with reference TRBV11-2 and TRBJ1-4, the CDR3 gives the full variable domain: EAGVAQSPRYKIIEKRQSVAFWCNPISGHATLYWYQQILGQGPKLLIQFQNNGVVDDSQLPKDRFSAERLKGVDSTLKIQPAKLEDSAVYLCANSLALTLGGKLFFGSGTQLSVL.

The J gene is TRBJ2-3, the V gene TRBV29-1, with 7 bases aligning to TRBD2. Unmatched junction bases numbered 10, after V lost 4 bases and J lost 3 bases. This CDR3 comprises 15 residues. CDR1 is SQVTM and CDR2 is ANQGSEA in the germline V gene. The CDR3 coding sequence is TGCAGCGTTGCGAGGTCTAGCGGAAATACAGATACGCAGTATTTT. Its protein product is CSVARSSGNTDTQYF.

The genes are TRBV5-1 and TRBJ2-7; D perhaps matches TRBD2 (5 bases). CDR1 is SGHRS, CDR2 YFSETQ, per germline. The CDR3 has 14 residues. Trimming took 4 bases from V and 7 from J, leaving 18 bases between them. The CDR3 nucleotides read TGCGCCAGCAGCGTAAGACAACGGGGTCATGAGCAGTACTTC. It is translated as CASSVRQRGHEQYF.